This T cell receptor (beta chain) appears in the sequencing data of a study of blood T cell repertoires in COVID-19. For the study at large: The cDNA or gDNA used as material had been derived from T cells, B-cell-depleted T cells, or PBMCs.

In the original workflow: Amplification with reference gene primers provided the estimates of nucleated cell counts. Assay used: immunoSEQ multiplex PCR; TCRdb lists only in-frame clones, some missing. V, J and clone size reflect that table, while D and trimming were determined from the DNA. The table shows 200,000 to 250,000 clones, with roughly 85% occurring only once. CDR3 length equals 14 residues. V was trimmed by 4 bases and J by 5 bases, leaving 15 bases between them. CDR1 MDHEN and CDR2 SYDVKM come from the germline V gene. Input material: peripheral blood. This TCR came from a woman in her 70s with COVID-19, enrolled during active disease. V gene TRBV28 combines with J gene TRBJ2-7, with D possibly being TRBD1 (6 bases). The CDR3 here is CASSSTYRVDEQYF. CDR3 sequence (DNA): TGTGCCAGCAGTTCCACATACAGGGTGGACGAGCAGTACTTC.